The present T cell receptor (beta chain) was sequenced within a study of response to subunit inactivated influenza vaccine. In TCRdb, the RT-PCR reads were re-called with MiXCR into one record per CDR3 protein. The sample has around 570,000 distinct CDR3 sequences, around 10% seen once. This CDR3 is 16 amino acids long. Looked up from germline, CDR1 is SEHNR and CDR2 is FQNEAQ (reference sequence). V was clipped by 5 bases and J by 4 bases; unmatched bases: 5. This same sample was also taken into another study, of T cells expressing NK-cell markers. That study adds: 5'RACE template switching with UMIs generated TCR beta cDNA. Seven donors tested HCMV-seropositive and one tested seronegative among the eight sequenced.

This TCR came from a man between 50 and 59 years old who received an inactivated influenza vaccine. This chain joins TRBV7-9 and TRBJ2-1, with 13 nucleotides matching TRBD2. Sample: PBMCs from blood, taken on the day of vaccination. The CDR3 bases are TGTGCCAGCAGCCCCATGGGACTAGCGGGGTACAATGAGCAGTTCTTC. It is translated as CASSPMGLAGYNEQFF.